The clone carrying this T cell receptor (beta chain) was seen only once. The source of the sample is a study of blood T cell repertoires in COVID-19. Overall study context: COVID-19 samples collected from the United States, Italy and Spain covered acute and convalescent phases. T cells, B-cell-depleted T cells, or PBMCs provided the cDNA or gDNA that served as material.

V was pared by 3 bases and J by 7 bases, with 20 bases of the junction left unmatched. CDR1 and CDR2 (germline): WNHNN, SYGVQD (reference sequence). This CDR3 is built from 19 residues. Original processing notes: Reference gene primer amplification in the assay estimated nucleated cell counts. Assay used: immunoSEQ multiplex PCR; TCRdb lists only in-frame clones, some missing. V and J calls and clone size are those listed in that table; D and trimming were worked out from the DNA. The sample shows around 180,000 clones, more than 85% of them seen only once. Sequenced material: peripheral blood. V usage is TRBV10-1 and J usage is TRBJ2-7; 11 bases agree with TRBD2. This TCR was recovered from a man between 65 and 85 years old with active or convalescent COVID-19. This CDR3 is CASSEQPPETSGDLWEQYF. In DNA form, the CDR3 reads TGCGCCAGCAGTGAACAACCTCCGGAGACTAGCGGGGACCTTTGGGAGCAGTACTTC.